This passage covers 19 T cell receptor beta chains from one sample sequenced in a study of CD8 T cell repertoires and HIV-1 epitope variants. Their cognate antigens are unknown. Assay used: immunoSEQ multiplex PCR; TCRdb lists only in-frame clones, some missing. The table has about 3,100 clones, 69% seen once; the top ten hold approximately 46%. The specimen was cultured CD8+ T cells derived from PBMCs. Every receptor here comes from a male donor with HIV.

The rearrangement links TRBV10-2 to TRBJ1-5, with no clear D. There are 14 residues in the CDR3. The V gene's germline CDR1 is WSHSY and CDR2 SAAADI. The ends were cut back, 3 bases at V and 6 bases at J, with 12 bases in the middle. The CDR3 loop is CASSEGWEGQPQHF. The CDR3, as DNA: TGCGCCAGCAGTGAAGGCTGGGAGGGTCAGCCCCAGCATTTT.

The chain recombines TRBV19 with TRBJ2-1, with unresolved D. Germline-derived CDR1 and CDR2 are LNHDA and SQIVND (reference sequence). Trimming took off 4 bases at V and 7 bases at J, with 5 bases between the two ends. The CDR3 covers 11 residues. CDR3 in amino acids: CASSTGNEQFF. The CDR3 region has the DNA TGTGCCAGTAGTACCGGGAATGAGCAGTTCTTC.

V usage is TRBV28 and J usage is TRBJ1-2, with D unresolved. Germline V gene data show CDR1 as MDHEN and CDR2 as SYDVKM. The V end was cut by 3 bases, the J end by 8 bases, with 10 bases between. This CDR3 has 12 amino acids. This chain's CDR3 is CASSFETTGYTF. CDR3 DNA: TGTGCCAGCAGTTTTGAGACGACGGGCTACACCTTC.

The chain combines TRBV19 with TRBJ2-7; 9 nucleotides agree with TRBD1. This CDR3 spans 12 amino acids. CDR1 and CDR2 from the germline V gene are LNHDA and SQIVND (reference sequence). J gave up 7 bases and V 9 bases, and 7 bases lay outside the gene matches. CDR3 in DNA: TGTGCCAGCCAACAGGGGGCTGGGGAGCAGTACTTC. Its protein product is CASQQGAGEQYF.

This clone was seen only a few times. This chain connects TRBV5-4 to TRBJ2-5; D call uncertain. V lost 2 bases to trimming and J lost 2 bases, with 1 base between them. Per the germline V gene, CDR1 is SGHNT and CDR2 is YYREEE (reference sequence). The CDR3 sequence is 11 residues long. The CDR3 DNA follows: TGTGCCAGCAGCTTTCAAGAGACCCAGTACTTC. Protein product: CASSFQETQYF.

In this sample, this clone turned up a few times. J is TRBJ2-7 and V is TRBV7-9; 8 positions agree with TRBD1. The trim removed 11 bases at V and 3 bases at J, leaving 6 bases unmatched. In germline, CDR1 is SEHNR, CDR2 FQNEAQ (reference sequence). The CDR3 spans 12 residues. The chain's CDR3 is CASETGDYEQYF. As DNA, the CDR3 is TGTGCCTCAGAGACAGGGGACTACGAGCAGTACTTC.

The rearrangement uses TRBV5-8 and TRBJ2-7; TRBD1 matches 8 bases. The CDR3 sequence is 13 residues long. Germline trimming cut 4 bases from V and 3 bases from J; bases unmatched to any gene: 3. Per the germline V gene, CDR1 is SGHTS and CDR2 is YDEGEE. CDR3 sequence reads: CASSAGQGYEQYF. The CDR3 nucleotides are TGTGCCAGCAGCGCCGGACAGGGCTACGAGCAGTACTTC.

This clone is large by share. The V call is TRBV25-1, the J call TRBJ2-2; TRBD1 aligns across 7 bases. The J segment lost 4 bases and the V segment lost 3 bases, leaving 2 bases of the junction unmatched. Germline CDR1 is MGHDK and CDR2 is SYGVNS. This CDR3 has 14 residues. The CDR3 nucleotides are TGTGCCAGCAGTGACGGGACAGCCACCGGGGAGCTGTTTTTT. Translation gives CASSDGTATGELFF.

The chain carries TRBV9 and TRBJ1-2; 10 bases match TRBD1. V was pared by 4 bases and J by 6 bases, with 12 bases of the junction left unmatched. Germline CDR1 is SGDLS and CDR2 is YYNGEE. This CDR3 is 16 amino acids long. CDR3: CASSPRHGDRGDGYTF. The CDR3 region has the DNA TGTGCCAGCAGCCCACGTCATGGGGACAGGGGAGATGGCTACACCTTC.

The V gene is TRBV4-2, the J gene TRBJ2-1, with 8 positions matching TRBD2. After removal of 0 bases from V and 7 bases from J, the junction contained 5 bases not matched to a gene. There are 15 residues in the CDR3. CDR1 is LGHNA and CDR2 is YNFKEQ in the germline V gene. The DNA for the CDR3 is TGTGCCAGCAGCCAAGAAGGCGGGGGGATAAATGAGCAGTTCTTC. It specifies CASSQEGGGINEQFF.

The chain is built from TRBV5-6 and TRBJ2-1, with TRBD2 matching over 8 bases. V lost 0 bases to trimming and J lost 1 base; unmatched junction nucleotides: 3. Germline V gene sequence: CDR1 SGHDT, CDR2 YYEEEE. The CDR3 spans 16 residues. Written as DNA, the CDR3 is TGTGCCAGCAGCTTGGTGGCGGGAGGTTCCTACAATGAGCAGTTCTTC. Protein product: CASSLVAGGSYNEQFF.

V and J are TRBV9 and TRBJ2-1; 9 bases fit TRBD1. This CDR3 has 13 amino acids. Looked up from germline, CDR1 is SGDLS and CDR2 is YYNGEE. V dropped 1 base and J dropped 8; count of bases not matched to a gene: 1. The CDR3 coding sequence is TGTGCCAGCAGCGTAACAGGGGGCGATGAGCAGTTCTTC. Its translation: CASSVTGGDEQFF. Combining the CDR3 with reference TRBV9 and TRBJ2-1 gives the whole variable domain DSGVTQTPKHLITATGQRVTLRCSPRSGDLSVYWYQQSLDQGLQFLIQYYNGEERAKGNILERFSAQQFPDLHSELNLSSLELGDSALYFCASSVTGGDEQFFGPGTRLTVL.

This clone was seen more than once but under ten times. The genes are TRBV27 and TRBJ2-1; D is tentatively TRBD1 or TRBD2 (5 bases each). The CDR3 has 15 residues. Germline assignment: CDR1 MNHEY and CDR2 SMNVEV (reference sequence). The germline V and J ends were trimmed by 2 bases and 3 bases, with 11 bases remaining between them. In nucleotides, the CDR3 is TGTGCCAGCAGTTTAGGGGGAGATAACTACAATGAGCAGTTCTTC. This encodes CASSLGGDNYNEQFF.

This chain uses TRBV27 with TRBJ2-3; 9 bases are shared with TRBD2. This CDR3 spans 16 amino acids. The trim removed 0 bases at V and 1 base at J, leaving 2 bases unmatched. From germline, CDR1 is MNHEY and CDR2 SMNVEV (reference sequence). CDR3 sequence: CASSLSPSGGTDTQYF. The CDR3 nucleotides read TGTGCCAGCAGTTTATCCCCTAGCGGGGGCACAGATACGCAGTATTTT.

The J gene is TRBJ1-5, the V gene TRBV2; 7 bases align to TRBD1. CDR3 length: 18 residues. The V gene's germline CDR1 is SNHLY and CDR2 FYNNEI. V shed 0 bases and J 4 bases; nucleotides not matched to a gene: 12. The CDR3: CASSEALHKGAWNQPQHF. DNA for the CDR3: TGTGCCAGCAGTGAAGCGCTTCATAAGGGGGCATGGAATCAGCCCCAGCATTTT.

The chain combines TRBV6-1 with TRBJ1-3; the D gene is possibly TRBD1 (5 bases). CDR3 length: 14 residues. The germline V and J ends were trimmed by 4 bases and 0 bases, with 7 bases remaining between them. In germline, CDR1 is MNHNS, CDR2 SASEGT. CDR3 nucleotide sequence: TGTGCCAGCAGTGCAGGGAGCTCTGGAAACACCATATATTTT. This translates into CASSAGSSGNTIYF.

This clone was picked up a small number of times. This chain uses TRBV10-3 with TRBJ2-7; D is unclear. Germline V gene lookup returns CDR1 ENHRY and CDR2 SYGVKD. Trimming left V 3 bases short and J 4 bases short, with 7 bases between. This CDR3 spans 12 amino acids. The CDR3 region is CAISDVGYEQYF. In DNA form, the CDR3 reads TGTGCCATCAGTGACGTCGGGTACGAGCAGTACTTC.

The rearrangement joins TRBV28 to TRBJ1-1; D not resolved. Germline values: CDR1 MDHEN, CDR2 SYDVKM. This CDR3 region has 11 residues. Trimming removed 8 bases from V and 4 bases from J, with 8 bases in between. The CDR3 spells CASSVSTEAFF. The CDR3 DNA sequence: TGTGCCAGCTCCGTGAGCACTGAAGCTTTCTTT.

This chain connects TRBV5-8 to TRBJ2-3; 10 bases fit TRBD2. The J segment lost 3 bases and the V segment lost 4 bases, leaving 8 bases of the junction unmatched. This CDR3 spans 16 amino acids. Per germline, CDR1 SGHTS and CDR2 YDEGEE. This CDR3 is CASSPTSGKDTDTQYF. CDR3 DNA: TGTGCCAGCAGCCCCACTAGCGGGAAAGATACAGATACGCAGTATTTT.